This paragraph reports one TCR beta chain. These data originate in a study of control samples from healthy donors and cancer patients. Between the trimmed V and J ends, which lost 5 bases and 1 base, there was a span of 11 bases. Germline V lookup: CDR1 SGHAT, CDR2 FQNNGV. The CDR3 runs to 14 residues. Produced via immunoSEQ multiplex PCR; TCRdb's table is partial and in-frame only. The sample lists 130,000 to 150,000 clones, approximately 86% occurring once. This chain connects TRBV11-2 to TRBJ1-1; tentatively, D is TRBD1 (5 bases). This clonotype originated in a woman in her thirties in good health. Sequences were obtained from blood. DNA for the CDR3: TGTGCCAGCAGCCGCGACCAGGGGAACACTGAAGCTTTCTTT. This encodes CASSRDQGNTEAFF.